Shown below are 14 T cell receptor beta chains from a single sample sequenced in a study of cytomegalovirus exposure and HLA in healthy donors (dated 2017 in TCRdb). Library preparation was by the immunoSEQ multiplex PCR assay. The multiplex PCR relied on a mix of 60 forward primers for TCR Vbeta segments and 13 reverse primers for TCR Jbeta segments. As stored in TCRdb, this immuneACCESS dataset retains in-frame rearrangements with V and J assigned. A fraction of the clones does not appear; measured against another copy, unresolved V genes explain less than half of the discrepancy, and the remainder lacks a known reason. This sample comprises about 190,000 clones, about 77% of them detected only once. The ten largest clones capture about 5% of the sample. The specimen was PBMCs. All receptors come from a young man in good health and CMV-seropositive.

This clone was detected once. The chain joins TRBV7-2 to TRBJ2-7; 8 nucleotides match TRBD2. Germline V CDR1 and CDR2: SGHTA, FQGNSA. Trimming at V came to 2 bases and at J to 5 bases, leaving 5 bases not matched to a gene. The CDR3 has 14 amino acids. CDR3 in amino acids: CASSLIGTRNEQYF. Here the CDR3 DNA reads TGTGCCAGCAGCTTAATAGGGACTAGAAACGAGCAGTACTTC.

This chain connects TRBV5-1 to TRBJ2-3; D gene ambiguous. Germline values: CDR1 SGHRS, CDR2 YFSETQ. The CDR3 sequence is 16 residues long. With 0 bases removed from V and 0 bases from J, the gap between germline ends came to 11 bases. DNA of the CDR3: TGCGCCAGCAGCTTGGATGGCGGAGTCAGCACAGATACGCAGTATTTT. The encoded protein is CASSLDGGVSTDTQYF.

The J gene is TRBJ1-2, the V gene TRBV2; perhaps TRBD1 as D (5 bases). Trimming shortened V by 2 bases and J by 8 bases, and 12 bases separated the two germline ends. The CDR3 is 13 residues long. In germline, CDR1 is SNHLY, CDR2 FYNNEI. CDR3 bases: TGTGCCAGCAGTGAACAGGGCATATCGGGCTACACCTTC. Translation: CASSEQGISGYTF.

This clone was counted a few times. The V call is TRBV30, the J call TRBJ1-3; 7 bases map to TRBD1. Germline V CDR1 and CDR2: GTSNPN, SVGIG (reference sequence). V lost 5 bases, J lost 7 bases, and 5 bases stayed unmatched. CDR3 length equals 12 residues. Written as DNA, the CDR3 is TGTGCCTGGGCGACAGGGCGGAACACCATATATTTT. Translation gives CAWATGRNTIYF.

The genes are TRBV6-1 and TRBJ1-1; unclear D gene. V lost 4 bases and J lost 7, with 7 bases in between. CDR1 is MNHNS and CDR2 is SASEGT in the germline V gene. The CDR3 is made up of 11 amino acids. The CDR3 is CASSVTGEAFF. CDR3 nucleotide sequence: TGTGCCAGCAGTGTAACGGGTGAAGCTTTCTTT.

The J gene is TRBJ1-1, the V gene TRBV7-8; D may be TRBD1 (5 bases). The CDR3 length is 15 residues. Germline CDR1 is SGHVS and CDR2 is FQNEAQ. V lost 7 bases and J 0 bases, leaving 15 bases between the germline ends. CDR3 DNA: TGTGCCAGCACCCCCGGGGGGGGGATGAACACTGAAGCTTTCTTT. Translated, it gives CASTPGGGMNTEAFF.

The V gene is TRBV4-1, the J gene TRBJ1-2; 7 bases are a match to TRBD1. Germline CDR1 and CDR2: MGHRA and YSYEKL. The CDR3 runs to 15 residues. V shed 1 base and J 6 bases; nucleotides not matched to a gene: 8. The CDR3 coding sequence is TGCGCCAGCAGCCAAGGTCGAACAGGGGCCAATGGCTACACCTTC. This encodes CASSQGRTGANGYTF.

This rearrangement joins TRBV5-3 to TRBJ1-4; D may be TRBD1 (6 bases). TRBV5-3 has ORF status, its function being uncertain. This CDR3 region has 16 residues. Trimming left V 5 bases short and J 7 bases short, with 21 bases between. The CDR3 is CARRGQRDTGTEKLFF. The CDR3 DNA reads as TGTGCCAGAAGGGGGCAGCGGGACACGGGTACTGAAAAACTGTTTTTT.

This rearrangement joins TRBV29-1 to TRBJ2-5, with D maybe TRBD1 (5 bases). This CDR3 contains 15 residues. The germline V and J ends were trimmed by 1 base and 2 bases, with 14 bases remaining between them. Germline V gene data show CDR1 as SQVTM and CDR2 as ANQGSEA. Written as DNA, the CDR3 is TGCAGCGTTGAAGCTTGGGGCAGGATACAAGAGACCCAGTACTTC. It specifies CSVEAWGRIQETQYF.

This clone was found a few times. The V call is TRBV2, the J call TRBJ2-3, with 11 positions matching TRBD2. CDR3 length: 14 amino acids. The V and J ends lost 11 bases and 4 bases, in that order; junction bases with no gene match: 8. Per germline, CDR1 SNHLY and CDR2 FYNNEI. CDR3 amino acids: CASGLAGGPDTQYF. For the CDR3, the DNA is TGTGCCTCTGGGCTAGCGGGGGGTCCAGATACGCAGTATTTT.

The chain has TRBV5-5 and TRBJ1-1, with 7 positions matching TRBD1. The germline V gene has CDR1 SGHKS and CDR2 YYEKEE (reference sequence). Germline trimming cut 6 bases from V and 3 bases from J; bases unmatched to any gene: 11. There are 15 residues in the CDR3. For the CDR3, the DNA is TGTGCCAGCACCCGACTCGGAGGGGGCGACACTGAAGCTTTCTTT. As protein: CASTRLGGGDTEAFF.

The V call is TRBV19, the J call TRBJ1-6; 10 nucleotides align to TRBD1. The germline V gene encodes CDR1 LNHDA and CDR2 SQIVND (reference sequence). The CDR3 length is 14 residues. Trimming removed 5 bases from V and 10 bases from J; junction bases left unmatched: 5. The DNA for the CDR3 is TGTGCCAGTAGTGGCGGGACAGGGGCCTCACCCCTCCACTTT. Translated, it gives CASSGGTGASPLHF.

The gene calls are TRBV10-3 and TRBJ2-2, with TRBD1 identical over 9 bases. The CDR3 is 14 amino acids. V shed 6 bases, J shed 5 bases, and the junction held 4 bases outside the gene matches. Germline V gene lookup returns CDR1 ENHRY and CDR2 SYGVKD. The CDR3 nucleotides are TGTGCCATCAGAGGGACAGGGAGGACCGGGGAGCTGTTTTTT. As protein: CAIRGTGRTGELFF.

The V and J genes are TRBV7-3 and TRBJ2-3, with 9 bases fitting TRBD2. V dropped 4 bases and J dropped 7; count of bases not matched to a gene: 6. This CDR3 contains 14 residues. Germline loops: CDR1 SGHTA, CDR2 FQGTGA. CDR3 in amino acids: CASSSRLAAHTQYF. The DNA for the CDR3 is TGTGCCAGCAGCTCGCGACTAGCGGCCCATACGCAGTATTTT.